This T cell receptor (beta chain) was recovered during a study of CD8+CD57+ T cells in acquired aplastic anemia (dated by TCRdb to 2017 to 2018). Regarding the research as a whole: On average, sorted CD4+ and CD8+ cells yielded around 3.5 ug of extracted DNA, with a range of roughly 0.18 to 30 ug. A CD8+CD57+ expansion meant a frequency higher than the mean frequency seen in healthy subjects. Findings and caveats that apply to the study as a whole: No significant difference in CD8+ Simpson's diversity was found between patients and healthy controls (P=0.060). Roughly 30 CD8+ CDR3 sequences were shared between patients and controls but appeared highly expressed in patients and within their immunodominant clones.

Regarding this clonotype: Its recognized antigen is unknown. No per-base quality is available; no much larger clone lies one base away.

Genomic DNA was used as template for profiling of TCR beta VDJ combinations and CDR3 sequences. TCR repertoire sequencing was run on an Illumina HiSeq 2000. In the authors' own workflow: TRBV/TRBJ rearrangement plots, CDR3 size and DJ length profiles, and Simpson's diversity index were used to evaluate the repertoires. The immunodominant clone was defined as the most abundant DNA sequence in deep sequencing data. CDR3 amino acid sequences were screened for sharing across subjects and were compared with published repertoires and the VDJdb database. Using fastp at Q25 and MiXCR, TCRdb reprocessed the public reads and kept productive beta chains. Each entry merges the rows of one CDR3 protein and shows their most common DNA and genes. TCRdb's processing, not the authors', yielded these V and J calls. A total of roughly 80,000 distinct CDR3 sequences appear in this sample, about 70% of them only once. The top ten constitute roughly 80% of the sample.

The patients picked for sequencing were ones in whom flow cytometry had shown an expansion of CD8+CD57+ cells. Every patient had a diagnosis of severe acquired aplastic anemia based on International Study of Aplastic Anemia and Agranulocytosis and Camitta criteria. At the time blood was sampled, none of the patients had received any therapy. TCR repertoires of sorted CD4+ and CD8+ blood T cells from severe aplastic anemia patients and healthy subjects were deep-sequenced in the study. In the USA, patient enrollment took place under clinicaltrials.gov protocols 00001620, 01623167, 00001397, 00071045, 00081523 and 00961064. Ficoll-Paque density gradient centrifugation was used to isolate peripheral blood mononuclear cells. Before DNA extraction, CD4+ and CD8+ T cells were sorted by FACS or by magnetic beads. Its CDR3 holds 15 amino acids, cysteine through phenylalanine. Here the CDR3 DNA is all that survives: 45 bases in frame from base 1. V loses 0 bases of germline sequence and J loses 2 bases, and the interval between the two ends is 12 bases. The germline V gene provides CDR1 SGHRS and CDR2 YFSETQ.

The sequence is built from TRBV5-1 and TRBJ2-7; a weak D assignment points to TRBD1 (7 bases agree). The material sequenced was sorted CD4+, CD8+, or CD8+CD57+ T cells (not recorded which) from PBMCs. The clonotype was recovered from a human donor with aplastic anemia. CDR3 reads: CASSLDAGQTYEQYF. The sequence in DNA is TGCGCCAGCAGCTTGGACGCGGGACAGACCTACGAGCAGTACTTC.